This T cell receptor beta chain is drawn from a study of blood T cell repertoires in COVID-19. Background on the study: Both acute and convalescent COVID-19 samples were obtained from the United States, Italy and Spain. Sample material is recorded as cDNA or gDNA derived from T cells, B-cell-depleted T cells, or PBMCs.

V was trimmed by 0 bases and J by 6 bases, leaving 3 bases between them. The CDR3 totals 12 residues. Germline CDR1 reads SGDLS; CDR2 reads YYNGEE. Study processing details: By means of reference gene primer amplification, nucleated cell counts were estimated. This table comes from immunoSEQ multiplex PCR, and its TCRdb copy is limited to in-frame clones, with some not included. The V and J calls and clone size are taken from that table; D and trimming were inferred from the DNA. The table lists some 200,000 clones, about 82% of them singletons. Patients at the Seattle site were enrolled during active infection and followed longitudinally.

The source of this sequence is a woman between 65 and 79 years old with COVID-19, enrolled during active disease. The V gene is TRBV9, the J gene TRBJ2-2, with D unclear. The sequenced sample was peripheral blood. This CDR3 is CASSVAAGELFF. The CDR3 nucleotides read TGTGCCAGCAGCGTAGCGGCCGGGGAGCTGTTTTTT. Variable domain in full (rest from reference TRBV9 and TRBJ2-2): DSGVTQTPKHLITATGQRVTLRCSPRSGDLSVYWYQQSLDQGLQFLIQYYNGEERAKGNILERFSAQQFPDLHSELNLSSLELGDSALYFCASSVAAGELFFGEGSRLTVL.